This TCR beta chain derives from a study of blood T cell repertoires in COVID-19. Method: immunoSEQ multiplex PCR; TCRdb's copy keeps in-frame clones and lacks some. The data show about 260,000 clones, around 89% seen once. V gave up 3 bases and J gave up 8 bases, with 16 bases separating them. The V gene's germline CDR1 is MNHEY and CDR2 SMNVEV (reference sequence). This CDR3 contains 15 residues. This rearrangement joins TRBV27 to TRBJ1-4, with a weak D call TRBD1 (5 bases). The clonotype was recovered from a woman aged 45-65 years who had recovered from COVID-19. The sample was PBMCs or T cells enriched from blood (not recorded which). The CDR3 region has the DNA TGTGCCAGCAGTTTCTATCGGGGGTCTAGGGAAAAACTGTTTTTT. Translated: CASSFYRGSREKLFF.